The entry below gives a single T cell receptor (beta chain) sequence along with its context. Antigen specificity is unknown. This entry belongs to a study of shared clonotypes between healthy human individuals. Measured with immunoSEQ multiplex PCR; TCRdb has only the in-frame clones, and not every one. The profile shows hundreds of thousands of clones, about 97% of them singletons. Overall study results and limits: In contrast to clonotypes shared by all four donors, non-shared clonotypes had lower generation probabilities. Genetic and exposure-history diversity was limited by the small donor number. Estimated richness was generally greater in naive than memory subsets.

CD8 cells classed as naive were CD45RO-negative and positively selected for CCR7, excluding terminally differentiated effector memory CD45RA+ cells. Caucasian adults living in Nashville, Tennessee, provided all samples. The clonotype was recovered from a man aged 25 to 40 in good health. The specimen was naive CD8+ T cells sorted from blood.

CDR3 amino acids: CASSLEFEPGELFF. For the CDR3, the DNA is TGTGCCAGCAGCTTAGAGTTTGAGCCCGGGGAGCTGTTTTTT. The chain couples TRBV7-6 to TRBJ2-2; D is unclear. V was clipped by 1 base and J by 6 bases, with 9 bases between them. In germline, CDR1 is SGHVS, CDR2 FNYEAQ. The CDR3 is made up of 14 amino acids.